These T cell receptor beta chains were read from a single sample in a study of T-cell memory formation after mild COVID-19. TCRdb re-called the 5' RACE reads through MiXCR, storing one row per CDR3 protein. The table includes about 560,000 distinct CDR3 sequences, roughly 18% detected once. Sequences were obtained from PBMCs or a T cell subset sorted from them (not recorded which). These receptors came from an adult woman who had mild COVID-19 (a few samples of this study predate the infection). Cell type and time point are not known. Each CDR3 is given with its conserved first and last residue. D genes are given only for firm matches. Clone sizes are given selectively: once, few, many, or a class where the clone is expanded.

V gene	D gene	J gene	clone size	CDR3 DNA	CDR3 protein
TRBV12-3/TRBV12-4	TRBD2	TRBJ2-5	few	TGTGCCAGCAGTTTGGCTAGCGGGAGTGTAAAGACCCAGTACTTC	CASSLASGSVKTQYF
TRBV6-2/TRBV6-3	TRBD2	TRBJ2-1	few	TGTGCCAGCAGTCTTCTAGCGGGAGGGCCGGTCGGTGAGCAGTTCTTC	CASSLLAGGPVGEQFF
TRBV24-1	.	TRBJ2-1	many	TGTGCCACCAGTGATTTGCTTCCCAGGGATAATACAATGGCGCAGTTCTTC	CATSDLLPRDNTMAQFF
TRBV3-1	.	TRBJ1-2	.	TGTGCCAGCAGCGGGGCTTTGTTTGCCGGCGCTCAAGGCTACACCTTC	CASSGALFAGAQGYTF
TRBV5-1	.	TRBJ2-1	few	TGCGCCAGCAGCTCGGAGGGGGATGAGCAGTTCTTC	CASSSEGDEQFF
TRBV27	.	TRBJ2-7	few	TGTGCCAGCAGCACGGACCGAGTGAGCGAGCAGTACTTC	CASSTDRVSEQYF
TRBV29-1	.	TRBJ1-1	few	TGCAGCGTGGCCGGGACGGTGAACACTGAAGCTTTCTTT	CSVAGTVNTEAFF
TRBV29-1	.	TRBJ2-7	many	TGCAGCGTGTTGGGGGAGAGCTCCTACGAGCAGTACTTC	CSVLGESSYEQYF
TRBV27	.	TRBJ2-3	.	TGTGCCAGCAGTTTATACCTGGAAACCACAGATACGCAGTATTTT	CASSLYLETTDTQYF
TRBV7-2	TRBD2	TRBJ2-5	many	TGTGCCAGCAGCCAATCTAGCGGGGCCTACCAAGAGACCCAGTACTTC	CASSQSSGAYQETQYF
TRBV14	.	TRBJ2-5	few	TGTGCCAGCAGCCCCACGGATGAAGGGTTAGAGACCCAGTACTTC	CASSPTDEGLETQYF
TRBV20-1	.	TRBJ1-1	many	TGCAGTGCTAGAGTGGAGGGGGAAATGAACACTGAAGCTTTCTTT	CSARVEGEMNTEAFF
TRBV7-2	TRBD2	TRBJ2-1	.	TGTGCCAGCAGCTTAGTCGGGACTAGCGGGAGCTACAATGAGCAGTTCTTC	CASSLVGTSGSYNEQFF
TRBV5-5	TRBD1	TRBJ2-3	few	TGTGCCAGCAGCTTCCTTCGGGCAGGGGGTACAGATACGCAGTATTTT	CASSFLRAGGTDTQYF
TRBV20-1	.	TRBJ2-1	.	TGCAGTGCTAGTCCGGTGGGCCCAAGGGCACTCGGGCAGTTCTTC	CSASPVGPRALGQFF
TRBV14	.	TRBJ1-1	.	TGTGCCAGCAGCCTTCTGACGGGAATGAACACTGAAGCTTTCTTT	CASSLLTGMNTEAFF
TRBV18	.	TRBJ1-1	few	TGTGCCAGCTCACCCTATAGACAGTACACTGAAGCTTTCTTT	CASSPYRQYTEAFF
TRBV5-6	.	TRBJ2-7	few	TGTGCCAGCAGCTTGACAGGACGGATGTACGAGCAGTACTTC	CASSLTGRMYEQYF
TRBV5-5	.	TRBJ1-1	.	TGTGCCAGCAGCTTGGCCTGGGAAGCTTTCTTT	CASSLAWEAFF
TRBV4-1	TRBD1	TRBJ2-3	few	TGCGCCAGCAGCCCCCGGTCCGGGACAGCTAGCACAGATACGCAGTATTTT	CASSPRSGTASTDTQYF
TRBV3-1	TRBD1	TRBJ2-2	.	TGTGCCAGCAGTCGACAGGGGCGTGCGGAGCTGTTTTTT	CASSRQGRAELFF
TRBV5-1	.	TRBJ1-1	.	TGCGCCAGCAGCTTGTTCGGGGAAGGGAACACTGAAGCTTTCTTT	CASSLFGEGNTEAFF